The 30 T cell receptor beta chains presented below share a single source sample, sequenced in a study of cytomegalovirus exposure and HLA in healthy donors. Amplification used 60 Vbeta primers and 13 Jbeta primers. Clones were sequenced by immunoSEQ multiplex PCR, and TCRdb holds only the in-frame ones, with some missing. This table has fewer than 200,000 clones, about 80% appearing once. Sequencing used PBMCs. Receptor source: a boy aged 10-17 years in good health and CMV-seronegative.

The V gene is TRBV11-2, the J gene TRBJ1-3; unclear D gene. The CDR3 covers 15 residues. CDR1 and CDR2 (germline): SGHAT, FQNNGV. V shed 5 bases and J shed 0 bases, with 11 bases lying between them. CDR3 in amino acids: CASSLDRGSGNTIYF. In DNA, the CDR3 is TGTGCCAGCAGCCTCGACCGCGGCTCTGGAAACACCATATATTTT.

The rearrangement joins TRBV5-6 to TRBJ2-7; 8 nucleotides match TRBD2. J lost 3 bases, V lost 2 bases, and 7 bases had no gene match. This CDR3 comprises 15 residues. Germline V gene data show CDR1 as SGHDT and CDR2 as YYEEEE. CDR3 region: CASSFSGGRFYEQYF. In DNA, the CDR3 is TGTGCCAGCAGCTTCTCGGGCGGGAGGTTCTACGAGCAGTACTTC.

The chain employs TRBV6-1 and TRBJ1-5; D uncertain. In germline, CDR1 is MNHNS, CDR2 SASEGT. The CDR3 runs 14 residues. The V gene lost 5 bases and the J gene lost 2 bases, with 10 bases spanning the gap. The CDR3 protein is CASSSHTGNQPQHF. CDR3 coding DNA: TGTGCCAGCAGTTCCCATACTGGCAATCAGCCCCAGCATTTT.

The CDR3 spells CASSLSGLVVNEQFF. CDR3 bases: TGTGCCAGCAGCTTATCAGGACTCGTAGTAAATGAGCAGTTCTTC. V and J are TRBV7-2 and TRBJ2-1; weak D call: TRBD2 (5 bases). Trimming removed 2 bases from V and 7 bases from J, with 15 bases in between. Germline assignment: CDR1 SGHTA and CDR2 FQGNSA. There are 15 residues in the CDR3.

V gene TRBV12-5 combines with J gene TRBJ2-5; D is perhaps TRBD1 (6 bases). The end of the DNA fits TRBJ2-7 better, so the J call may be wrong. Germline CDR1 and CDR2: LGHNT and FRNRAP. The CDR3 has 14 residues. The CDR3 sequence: CASGLPDRSYEQYF. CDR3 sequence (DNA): TGTGCTAGTGGACTACCTGACAGGTCCTACGAGCAGTACTTC.

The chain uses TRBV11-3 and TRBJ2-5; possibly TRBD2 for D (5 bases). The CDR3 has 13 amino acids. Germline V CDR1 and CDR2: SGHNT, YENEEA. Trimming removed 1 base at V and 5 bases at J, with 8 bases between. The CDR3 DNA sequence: TGTGCCAGCAGCTTAGCCGGGATGGAGACCCAGTACTTC. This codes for CASSLAGMETQYF.

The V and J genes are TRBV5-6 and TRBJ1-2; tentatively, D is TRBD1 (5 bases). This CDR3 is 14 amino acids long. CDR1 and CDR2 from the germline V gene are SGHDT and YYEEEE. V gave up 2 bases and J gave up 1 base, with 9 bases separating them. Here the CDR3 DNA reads TGTGCCAGCAGCTTTGATAGGGGTAACTATGGCTACACCTTC. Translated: CASSFDRGNYGYTF.

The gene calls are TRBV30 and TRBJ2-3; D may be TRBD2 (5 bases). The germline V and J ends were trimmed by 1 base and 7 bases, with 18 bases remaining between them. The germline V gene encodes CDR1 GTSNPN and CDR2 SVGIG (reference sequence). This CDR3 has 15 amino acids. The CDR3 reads CAWSEGSAESHTQYF. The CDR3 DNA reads TGTGCCTGGAGTGAAGGGTCAGCGGAGTCCCATACGCAGTATTTT.

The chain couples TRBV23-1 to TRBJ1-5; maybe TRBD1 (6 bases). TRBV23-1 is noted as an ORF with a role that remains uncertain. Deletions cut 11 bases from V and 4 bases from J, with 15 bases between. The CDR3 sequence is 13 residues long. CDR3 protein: CASVRGANQPQHF. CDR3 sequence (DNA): TGCGCCTCCGTCCGGGGGGCGAATCAGCCCCAGCATTTT.

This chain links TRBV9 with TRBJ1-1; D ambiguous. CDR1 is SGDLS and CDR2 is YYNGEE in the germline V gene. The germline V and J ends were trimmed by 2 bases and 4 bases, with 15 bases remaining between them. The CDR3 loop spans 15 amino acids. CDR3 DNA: TGTGCCAGCAGCGTTGTAAGAGGGCTAGGCACTGAAGCTTTCTTT. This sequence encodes CASSVVRGLGTEAFF. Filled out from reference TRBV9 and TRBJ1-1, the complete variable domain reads DSGVTQTPKHLITATGQRVTLRCSPRSGDLSVYWYQQSLDQGLQFLIQYYNGEERAKGNILERFSAQQFPDLHSELNLSSLELGDSALYFCASSVVRGLGTEAFFGQGTRLTVV.

The CDR3: CATYPYEQYF. The CDR3 DNA sequence: TGTGCCACCTATCCCTACGAGCAGTACTTC. The gene calls are TRBV6-5 and TRBJ2-7, with D unclear. The germline V gene has CDR1 MNHEY and CDR2 SVGAGI. The V and J ends lost 10 bases and 2 bases respectively, with 6 bases between them. CDR3 size: 10 residues.

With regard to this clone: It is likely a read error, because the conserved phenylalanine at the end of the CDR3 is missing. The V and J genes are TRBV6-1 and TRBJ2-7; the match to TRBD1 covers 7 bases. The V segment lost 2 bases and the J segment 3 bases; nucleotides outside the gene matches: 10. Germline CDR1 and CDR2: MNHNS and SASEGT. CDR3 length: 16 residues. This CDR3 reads CASSEMIGGINYEQYL. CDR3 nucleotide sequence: TGTGCCAGCAGTGAAATGATAGGGGGCATCAACTACGAGCAGTACCTC.

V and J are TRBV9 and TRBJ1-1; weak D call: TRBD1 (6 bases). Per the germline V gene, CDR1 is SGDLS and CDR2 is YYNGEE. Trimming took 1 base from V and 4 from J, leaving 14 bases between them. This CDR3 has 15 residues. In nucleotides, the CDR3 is TGTGCCAGCAGCGTAATATCAGGGGTGCCCACTGAAGCTTTCTTT. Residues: CASSVISGVPTEAFF.

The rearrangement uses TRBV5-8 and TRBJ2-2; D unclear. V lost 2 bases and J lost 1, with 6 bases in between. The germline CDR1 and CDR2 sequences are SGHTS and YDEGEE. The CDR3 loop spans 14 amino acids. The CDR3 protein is CASSLDWNTGELFF. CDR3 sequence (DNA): TGTGCCAGCAGCTTAGACTGGAACACCGGGGAGCTGTTTTTT.

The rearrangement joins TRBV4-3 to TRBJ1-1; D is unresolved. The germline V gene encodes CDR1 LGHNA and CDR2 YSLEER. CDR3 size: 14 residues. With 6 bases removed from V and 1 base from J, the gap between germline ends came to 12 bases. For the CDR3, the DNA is TGCGCCAGCAGTCCAAGGAACAGGAACACTGAAGCTTTCTTT. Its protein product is CASSPRNRNTEAFF.

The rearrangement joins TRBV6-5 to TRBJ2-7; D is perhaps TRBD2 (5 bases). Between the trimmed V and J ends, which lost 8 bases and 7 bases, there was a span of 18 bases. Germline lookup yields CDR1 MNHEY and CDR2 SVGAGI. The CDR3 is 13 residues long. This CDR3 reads CASGPGSFTEQYF. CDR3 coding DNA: TGTGCCAGCGGACCGGGATCCTTTACGGAGCAGTACTTC.

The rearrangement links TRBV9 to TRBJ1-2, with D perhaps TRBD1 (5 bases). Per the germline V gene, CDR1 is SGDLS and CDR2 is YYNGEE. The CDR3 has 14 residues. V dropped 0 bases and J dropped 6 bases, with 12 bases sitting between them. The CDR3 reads CASSVGIQGHGYTF. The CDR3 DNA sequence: TGTGCCAGCAGCGTAGGTATCCAGGGTCATGGCTACACCTTC. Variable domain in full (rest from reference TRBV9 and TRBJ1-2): DSGVTQTPKHLITATGQRVTLRCSPRSGDLSVYWYQQSLDQGLQFLIQYYNGEERAKGNILERFSAQQFPDLHSELNLSSLELGDSALYFCASSVGIQGHGYTFGSGTRLTVV.

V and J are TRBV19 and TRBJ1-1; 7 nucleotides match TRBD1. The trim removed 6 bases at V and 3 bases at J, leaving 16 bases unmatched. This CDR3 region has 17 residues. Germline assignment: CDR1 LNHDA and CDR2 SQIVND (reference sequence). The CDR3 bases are TGTGCCAGTAGCCAAACCCCGACAGGGCGGGGGGACACTGAAGCTTTCTTT. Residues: CASSQTPTGRGDTEAFF. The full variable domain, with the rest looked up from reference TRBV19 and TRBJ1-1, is DGGITQSPKYLFRKEGQNVTLSCEQNLNHDAMYWYRQDPGQGLRLIYYSQIVNDFQKGDIAEGYSVSREKKESFPLTVTSAQKNPTAFYLCASSQTPTGRGDTEAFFGQGTRLTVV.

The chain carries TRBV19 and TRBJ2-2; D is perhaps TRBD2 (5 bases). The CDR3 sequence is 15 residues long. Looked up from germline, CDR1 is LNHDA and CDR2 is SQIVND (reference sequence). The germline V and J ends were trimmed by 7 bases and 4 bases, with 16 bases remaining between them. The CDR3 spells CASTPDTRGTGELFF. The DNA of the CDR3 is TGTGCCAGTACCCCAGACACCCGGGGCACCGGGGAGCTGTTTTTT. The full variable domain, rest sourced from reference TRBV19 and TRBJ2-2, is DGGITQSPKYLFRKEGQNVTLSCEQNLNHDAMYWYRQDPGQGLRLIYYSQIVNDFQKGDIAEGYSVSREKKESFPLTVTSAQKNPTAFYLCASTPDTRGTGELFFGEGSRLTVL.

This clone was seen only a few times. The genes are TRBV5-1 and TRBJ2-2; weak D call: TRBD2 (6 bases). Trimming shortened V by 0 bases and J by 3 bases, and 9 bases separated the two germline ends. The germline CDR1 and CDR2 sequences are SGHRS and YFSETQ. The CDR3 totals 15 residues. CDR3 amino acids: CASSLGGIDTGELFF. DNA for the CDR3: TGCGCCAGCAGCTTGGGCGGGATCGACACCGGGGAGCTGTTTTTT.

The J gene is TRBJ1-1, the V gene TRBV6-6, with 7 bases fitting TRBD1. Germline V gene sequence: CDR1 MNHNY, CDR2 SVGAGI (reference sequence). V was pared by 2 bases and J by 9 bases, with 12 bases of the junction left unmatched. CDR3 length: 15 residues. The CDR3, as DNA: TGTGCCAGCAGTTACCAGGGACAGCCGATCGTACAAGCTTTCTTT. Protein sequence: CASSYQGQPIVQAFF.

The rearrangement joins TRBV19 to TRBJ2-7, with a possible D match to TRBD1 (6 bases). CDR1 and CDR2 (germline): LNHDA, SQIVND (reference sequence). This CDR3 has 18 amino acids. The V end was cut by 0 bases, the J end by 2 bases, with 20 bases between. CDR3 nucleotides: TGTGCCAGTAGTATAGATACTAACCCCGCGGACAGAACCTACGAGCAGTACTTC. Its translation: CASSIDTNPADRTYEQYF.

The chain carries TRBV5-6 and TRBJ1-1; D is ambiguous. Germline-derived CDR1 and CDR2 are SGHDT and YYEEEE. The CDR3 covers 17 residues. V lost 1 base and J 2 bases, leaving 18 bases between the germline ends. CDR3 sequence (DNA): TGTGCCAGCAGCTTGTCGGCAACTAAAACCCTTAACACTGAAGCTTTCTTT. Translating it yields CASSLSATKTLNTEAFF.

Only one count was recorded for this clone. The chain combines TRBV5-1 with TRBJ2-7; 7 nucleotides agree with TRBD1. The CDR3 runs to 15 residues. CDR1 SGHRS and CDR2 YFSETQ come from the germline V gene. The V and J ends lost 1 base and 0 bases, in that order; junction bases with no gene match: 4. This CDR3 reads CASSLNRDSSYEQYF. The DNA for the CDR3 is TGCGCCAGCAGCTTGAACCGGGACAGCTCCTACGAGCAGTACTTC.

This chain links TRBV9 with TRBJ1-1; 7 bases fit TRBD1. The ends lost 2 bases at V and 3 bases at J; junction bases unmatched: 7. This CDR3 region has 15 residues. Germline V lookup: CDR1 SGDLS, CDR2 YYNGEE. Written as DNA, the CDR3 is TGTGCCAGCAGCGTCCACAGGGGCGGTCACACTGAAGCTTTCTTT. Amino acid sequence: CASSVHRGGHTEAFF.

CDR3 sequence (DNA): TGTGCCAGCAGCTTAGCCGTTTTACTAGCGGGGAACACCGGGGAGCTGTTTTTT. Translating gives CASSLAVLLAGNTGELFF. J is TRBJ2-2 and V is TRBV7-8; 9 bases are a match to TRBD2. Germline V gene data show CDR1 as SGHVS and CDR2 as FQNEAQ. V dropped 0 bases and J dropped 1; count of bases not matched to a gene: 6. This CDR3 has 18 residues. The entire variable domain, with the rest obtained from reference TRBV7-8 and TRBJ2-2, is as follows: GAGVSQSPRYKVAKRGQDVALRCDPISGHVSLFWYQQALGQGPEFLTYFQNEAQLDKSGLPSDRFFAERPEGSVSTLKIQRTQQEDSAVYLCASSLAVLLAGNTGELFFGEGSRLTVL.

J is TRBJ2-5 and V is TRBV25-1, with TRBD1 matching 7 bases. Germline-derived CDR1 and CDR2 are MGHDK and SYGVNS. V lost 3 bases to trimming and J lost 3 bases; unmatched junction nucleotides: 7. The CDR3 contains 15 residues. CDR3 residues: CASSDYRGREETQYF. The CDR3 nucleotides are TGTGCCAGCAGTGACTACAGGGGTCGGGAAGAGACCCAGTACTTC.

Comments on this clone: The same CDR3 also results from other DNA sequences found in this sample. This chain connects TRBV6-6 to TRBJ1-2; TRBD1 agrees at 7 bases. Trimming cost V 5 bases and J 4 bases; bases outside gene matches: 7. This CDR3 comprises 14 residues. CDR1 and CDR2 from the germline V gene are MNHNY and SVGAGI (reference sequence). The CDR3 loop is CASSATGPFYGYTF. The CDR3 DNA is TGTGCCAGCAGTGCGACAGGGCCTTTCTATGGCTACACCTTC.

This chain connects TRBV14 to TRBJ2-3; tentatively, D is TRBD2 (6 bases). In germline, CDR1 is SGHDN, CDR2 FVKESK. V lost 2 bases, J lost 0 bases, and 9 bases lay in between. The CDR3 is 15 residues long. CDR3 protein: CASSQWGTSTDTQYF. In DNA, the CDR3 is TGTGCCAGCAGCCAATGGGGGACTAGCACAGATACGCAGTATTTT.

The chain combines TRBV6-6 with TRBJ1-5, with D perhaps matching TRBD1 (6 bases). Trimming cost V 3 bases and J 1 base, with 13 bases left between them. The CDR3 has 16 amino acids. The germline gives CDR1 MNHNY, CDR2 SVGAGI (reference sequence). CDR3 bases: TGTGCCAGCAGTTATATCCGGGACATAAGCAATCAGCCCCAGCATTTT. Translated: CASSYIRDISNQPQHF.